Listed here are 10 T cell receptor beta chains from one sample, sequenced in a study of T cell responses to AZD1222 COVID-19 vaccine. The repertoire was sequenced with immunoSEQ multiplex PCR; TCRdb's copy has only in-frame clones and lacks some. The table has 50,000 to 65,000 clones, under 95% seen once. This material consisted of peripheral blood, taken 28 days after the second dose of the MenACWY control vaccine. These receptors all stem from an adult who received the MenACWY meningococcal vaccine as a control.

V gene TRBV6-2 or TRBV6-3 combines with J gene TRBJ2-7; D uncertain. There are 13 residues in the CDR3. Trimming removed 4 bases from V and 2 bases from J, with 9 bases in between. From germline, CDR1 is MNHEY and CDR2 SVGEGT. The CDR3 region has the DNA TGTGCCAGCAGTTTAGGTGGGACCTACGAGCAGTACTTC. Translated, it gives CASSLGGTYEQYF.

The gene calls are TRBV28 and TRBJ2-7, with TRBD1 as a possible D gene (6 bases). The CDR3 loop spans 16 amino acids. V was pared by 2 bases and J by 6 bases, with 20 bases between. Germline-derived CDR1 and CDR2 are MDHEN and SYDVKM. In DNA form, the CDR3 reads TGTGCCAGCAGTTTAAACCGCTGGGGCTCCAGGGGCGAGCAGTACTTC. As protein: CASSLNRWGSRGEQYF.

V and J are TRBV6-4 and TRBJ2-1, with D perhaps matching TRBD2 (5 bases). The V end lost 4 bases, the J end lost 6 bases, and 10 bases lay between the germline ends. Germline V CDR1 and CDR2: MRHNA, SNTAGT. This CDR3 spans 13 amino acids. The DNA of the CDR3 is TGTGCCAGCAGTGTTGGACTGGGCAATGAGCAGTTCTTC. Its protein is CASSVGLGNEQFF.

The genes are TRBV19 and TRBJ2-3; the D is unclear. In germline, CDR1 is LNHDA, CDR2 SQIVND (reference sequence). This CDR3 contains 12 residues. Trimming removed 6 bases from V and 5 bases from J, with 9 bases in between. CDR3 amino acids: CASSPMGDTQYF. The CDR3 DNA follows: TGTGCCAGTAGCCCTATGGGAGATACGCAGTATTTT. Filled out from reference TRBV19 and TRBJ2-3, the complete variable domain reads DGGITQSPKYLFRKEGQNVTLSCEQNLNHDAMYWYRQDPGQGLRLIYYSQIVNDFQKGDIAEGYSVSREKKESFPLTVTSAQKNPTAFYLCASSPMGDTQYFGPGTRLTVL.

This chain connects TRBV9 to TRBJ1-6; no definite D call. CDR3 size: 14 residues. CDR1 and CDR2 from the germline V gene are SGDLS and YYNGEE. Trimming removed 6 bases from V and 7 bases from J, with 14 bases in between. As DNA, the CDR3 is TGTGCCAGCAATAGTGGATCTGGGAATTCACCCCTCCACTTT. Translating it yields CASNSGSGNSPLHF.

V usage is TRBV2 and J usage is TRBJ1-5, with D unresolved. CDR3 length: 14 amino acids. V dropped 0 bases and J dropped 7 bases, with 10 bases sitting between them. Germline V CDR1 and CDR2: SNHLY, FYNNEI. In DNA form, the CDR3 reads TGTGCCAGCAGTGAAGCCGTGGCAGGCCAGCCCCAGCATTTT. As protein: CASSEAVAGQPQHF.

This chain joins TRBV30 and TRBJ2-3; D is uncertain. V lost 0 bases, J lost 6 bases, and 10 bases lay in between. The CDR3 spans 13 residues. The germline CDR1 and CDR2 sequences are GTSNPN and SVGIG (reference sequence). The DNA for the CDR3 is TGTGCCTGGAGTGTATCCGCCGGGGATACGCAGTATTTT. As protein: CAWSVSAGDTQYF. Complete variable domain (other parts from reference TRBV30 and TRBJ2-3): SQTIHQWPATLVQPVGSPLSLECTVEGTSNPNLYWYRQAAGRGLQLLFYSVGIGQISSEVPQNLSASRPQDRQFILSSKKLLLSDSGFYLCAWSVSAGDTQYFGPGTRLTVL.

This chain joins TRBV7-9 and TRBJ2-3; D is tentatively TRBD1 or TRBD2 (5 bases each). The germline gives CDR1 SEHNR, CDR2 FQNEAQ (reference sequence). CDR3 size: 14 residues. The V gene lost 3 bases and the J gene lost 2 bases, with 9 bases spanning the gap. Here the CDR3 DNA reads TGTGCCAGCAGCTTTTGGGGGAACACAGATACGCAGTATTTT. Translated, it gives CASSFWGNTDTQYF.

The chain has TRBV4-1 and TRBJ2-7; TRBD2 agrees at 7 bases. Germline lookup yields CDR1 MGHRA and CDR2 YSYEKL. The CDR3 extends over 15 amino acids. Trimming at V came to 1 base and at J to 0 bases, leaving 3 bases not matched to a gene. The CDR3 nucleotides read TGCGCCAGCAGCCAAGCGGGAGGCTACTCCTACGAGCAGTACTTC. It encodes CASSQAGGYSYEQYF.

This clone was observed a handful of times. The CDR3 is CASSVLDNEQFF. The CDR3 DNA follows: TGTGCCAGCAGCGTCTTGGACAATGAGCAGTTCTTC. The V gene is TRBV7-6, the J gene TRBJ2-1; D gene uncertain. Germline V CDR1 and CDR2: SGHVS, FNYEAQ. This CDR3 region has 12 residues. Between the trimmed V and J ends, which lost 5 bases and 5 bases, there was a span of 7 bases. The full variable domain, rest sourced from reference TRBV7-6 and TRBJ2-1, is GAGVSQSPRYKVTKRGQDVALRCDPISGHVSLYWYRQALGQGPEFLTYFNYEAQQDKSGLPNDRFSAERPEGSISTLTIQRTEQRDSAMYRCASSVLDNEQFFGPGTRLTVL.